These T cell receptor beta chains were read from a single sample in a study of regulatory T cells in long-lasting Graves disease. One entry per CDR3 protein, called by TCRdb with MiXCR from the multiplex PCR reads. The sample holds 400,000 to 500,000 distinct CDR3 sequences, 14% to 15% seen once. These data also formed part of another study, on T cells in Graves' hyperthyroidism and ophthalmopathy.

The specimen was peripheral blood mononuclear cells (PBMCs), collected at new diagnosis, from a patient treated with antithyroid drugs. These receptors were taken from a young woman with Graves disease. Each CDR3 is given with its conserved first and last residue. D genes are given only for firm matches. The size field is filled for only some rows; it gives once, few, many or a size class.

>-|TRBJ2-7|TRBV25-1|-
TGTGCCAGCGCGACGCGGGACTCCCTCTACGAGCAGTACTTC
CASATRDSLYEQYF
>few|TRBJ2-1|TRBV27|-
TGTGCCAGCAGTTTATCCCAGGGCAGGAATGAGCAGTTCTTC
CASSLSQGRNEQFF
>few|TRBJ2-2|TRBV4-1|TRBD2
TGCGCCAGCAGCCAAAATGCACTTAGCGGGAGTGAGCTGTTTTTT
CASSQNALSGSELFF
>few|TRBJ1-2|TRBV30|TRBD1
TGTGCCTGGGATACCGGGACAGGCAACTATGGCTACACCTTC
CAWDTGTGNYGYTF
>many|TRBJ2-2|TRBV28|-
TGTGCCAGCAGTTTGAGACTAGGGGCCGGGGAGCTGTTTTTT
CASSLRLGAGELFF
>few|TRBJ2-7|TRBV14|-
TGTGCCAGCAGCCCAGCCGGGCCGGCCTACGAGCAGTACTTC
CASSPAGPAYEQYF
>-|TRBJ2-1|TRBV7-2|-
TGTGCCAGCAGCTTTCGAGCGAACGGATACAATGAGCAGTTCTTC
CASSFRANGYNEQFF
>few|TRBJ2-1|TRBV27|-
TGTGCCAGCAGTTTATCCCCGGACCTTTACTCCTACAATGAGCAGTTCTTC
CASSLSPDLYSYNEQFF
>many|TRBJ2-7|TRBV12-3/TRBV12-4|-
TGTGCCAGCAGTCGAACCTCCTACTACGAGCAGTACTTC
CASSRTSYYEQYF
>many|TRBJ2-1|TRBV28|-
TGTGCCAGCAGTCGACTGAATTACAATGAGCAGTTCTTC
CASSRLNYNEQFF
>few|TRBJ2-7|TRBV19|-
TGTGCCAGTAGTATAGGTCAGGGCTACGAGCAGTACTTC
CASSIGQGYEQYF
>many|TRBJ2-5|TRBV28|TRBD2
TGTGCCAGCAGTACTAGCGGGAGAACGGAGACCCAGTACTTC
CASSTSGRTETQYF
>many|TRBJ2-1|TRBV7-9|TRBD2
TGTGCCAGCGTTTGGACTAGCGGGGGGAACAATGAGCAGTTCTTC
CASVWTSGGNNEQFF
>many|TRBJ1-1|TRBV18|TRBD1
TGTGCCAGCTCCCCCCCGCAGGGGGAATTTGCTGAAGCTTTCTTT
CASSPPQGEFAEAFF
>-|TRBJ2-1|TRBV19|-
TGTGCCAGTAGTATGGTCGGGATCAATGAGCAGTTCTTC
CASSMVGINEQFF
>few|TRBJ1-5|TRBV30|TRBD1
TGTGCCTGGAGTGTACAGGGGGATCAGCCCCAGCATTTT
CAWSVQGDQPQHF
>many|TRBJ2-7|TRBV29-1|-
TGCAGCGTTGCCGAGAGCCTATCCTACGAGCAGTACTTC
CSVAESLSYEQYF
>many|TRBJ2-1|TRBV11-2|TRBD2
TGTGCCAGCAGCAAGTTAGCGGGACCCTCCTACAATGAGCAGTTCTTC
CASSKLAGPSYNEQFF
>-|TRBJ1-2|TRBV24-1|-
TGTGCCACCAGTGAAGATTTCGGGGAGCAGGGAGCAGGTCTCTCTGGCTACACCTTC
CATSEDFGEQGAGLSGYTF
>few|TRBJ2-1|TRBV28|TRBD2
TGTGCCAGCAGCCAAGGACTAGCGGGAGTCTATGAGCAGTTCTTC
CASSQGLAGVYEQFF
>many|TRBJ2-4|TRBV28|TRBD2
TGTGCCAGCAGCCACCCCGGTAGGCGGGAGTCCGGAAACATTCAGTACTTC
CASSHPGRRESGNIQYF
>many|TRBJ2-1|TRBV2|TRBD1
TGTGCCAGCAGTACCGACCGGGACAGACAGTTCTTC
CASSTDRDRQFF
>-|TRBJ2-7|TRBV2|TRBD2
TGTGCCAGCAGGAGCGGGAGGGCCGTGTACGAGCAGTACTTC
CASRSGRAVYEQYF
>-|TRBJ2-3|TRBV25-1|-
TGTGCCAGCAGTGAAGTTGGCCGGACCACAGATACGCAGTATTTT
CASSEVGRTTDTQYF
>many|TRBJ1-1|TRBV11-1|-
TGTGCCAGCAGCTCCCAAATCTTCATGAACACTGAAGCTTTCTTT
CASSSQIFMNTEAFF
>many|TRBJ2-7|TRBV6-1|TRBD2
TGTGCCAGCAGCTCACTAGCGGGAGGCTCCATCGAGCAGTACTTC
CASSSLAGGSIEQYF
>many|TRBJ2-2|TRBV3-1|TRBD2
TGTGCCAGCAGCCTGACTAGCGGGAGAAAGGACGGGGAGCTGTTTTTT
CASSLTSGRKDGELFF
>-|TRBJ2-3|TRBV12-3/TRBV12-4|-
TGTGCCAGCAGGTCTAGGATAGGGGTTGGCACAGATACGCAGTATTTT
CASRSRIGVGTDTQYF
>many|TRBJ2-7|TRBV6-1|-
TGTGCCAGCACGGGCAGTGACACCTACGAGCAGTACTTC
CASTGSDTYEQYF
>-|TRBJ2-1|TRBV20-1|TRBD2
TGCAGTGCCCCGGGACTAGCGGGAGCCTACAATGAGCAGTTCTTC
CSAPGLAGAYNEQFF
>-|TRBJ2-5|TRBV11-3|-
TGTGCCAGCAGCTTAGGCCCTGTTAAAGAGACCCAGTACTTC
CASSLGPVKETQYF
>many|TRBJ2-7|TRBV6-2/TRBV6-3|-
TGTGCCAGCAGTTACTCAGGAGGGGTCGGCGACGAGCAGTACTTC
CASSYSGGVGDEQYF
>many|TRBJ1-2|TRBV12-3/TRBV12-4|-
TGTGCCAGCCACCAACAGGGAGTTAACTATGGCTACACCTTC
CASHQQGVNYGYTF
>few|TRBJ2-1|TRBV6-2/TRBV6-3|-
TGTGCCTGCTGTTCGGAGGGCTCGTACAATGAGCAGTTCTTC
CACCSEGSYNEQFF
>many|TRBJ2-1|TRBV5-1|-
TGCGCCAGGATCGGGAGAAGGGACAATGAGCAGTTCTTC
CARIGRRDNEQFF
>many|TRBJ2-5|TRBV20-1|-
TGCAGTGCTAGAGATTCGGGGAACCTGGGGCAAGAGACCCAGTACTTC
CSARDSGNLGQETQYF
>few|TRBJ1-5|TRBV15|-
TGTGCCACCAGCAGAAGTGGGCGCGGGTTGAATCAGCCCCAGCATTTT
CATSRSGRGLNQPQHF
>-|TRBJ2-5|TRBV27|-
TGTGCCAGCAGTTCCGTCGGGACCCAGTACTTC
CASSSVGTQYF
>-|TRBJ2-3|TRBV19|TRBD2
TGTGCCGACCGTGGGACTAGATCGGATACGCAGTATTTT
CADRGTRSDTQYF
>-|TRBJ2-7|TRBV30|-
TGTGCCTGGAGTGTAGGGGTAGAGCAGTACTTC
CAWSVGVEQYF
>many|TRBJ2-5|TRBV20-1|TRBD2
TGCAGTGCTCAATTACTAGCGGGAGTCGGTGAGACCCAGTACTTC
CSAQLLAGVGETQYF